The entry that follows covers one TCR beta chain sequence. MiXCR, run by TCRdb on the RACE reads, gives a single entry per CDR3 protein. Seen here are tens of thousands of distinct CDR3 sequences, 12% observed once, and the top ten hold about 3.5%. The data were taken from a study of human T cells and chemical hapten exposure. Sample time point: patch test 1, 2 weeks after DPC sensitization. Treatment meaning: therapeutic diphenylcyclopropenone sensitization with weekly scalp DPC. The CDR3 has 15 amino acids. Germline V gene lookup returns CDR1 MGHRA and CDR2 YSYEKL. V lost 0 bases, J lost 0 bases, and 8 bases lay in between.

This TCR was sampled from a woman aged 55 to 70 with alopecia areata. Some clones in this sample may be carry-over from other donors' samples. The genes are TRBV4-1 and TRBJ1-1; D not resolved. The sample here was whole blood, taken in connection with sensitization to the hapten diphenylcyclopropenone (DPC). In DNA form, the CDR3 reads TGCGCCAGCAGCCAAGATCCCGGGCTGAACACTGAAGCTTTCTTT. Protein sequence: CASSQDPGLNTEAFF.